The present TCR beta chain was sequenced within a study of CD8 T cells in ankylosing spondylitis. Study results and caveats: One TCR beta motif, made up of several highly homologous variants, appeared characteristic of ankylosing spondylitis blood.

This clonotype has at least ten counts. Its specificity is unknown. Using quantitative 5'-RACE with molecular barcodes, the authors made TCR beta libraries. TCRdb used MiXCR to reprocess the 5' RACE reads, holding one entry per CDR3 protein. The repertoire holds around 230,000 distinct CDR3 sequences, with around 8% as singletons. Germline CDR1 is SGHTA and CDR2 is FQGNSA. V was pared by 2 bases and J by 6 bases, with 7 bases of the junction left unmatched. CDR3 size: 15 residues. The genes are TRBV7-2 and TRBJ1-5; 7 bases match TRBD1. The sequence was collected from a female donor with ankylosing spondylitis or in good health (not recorded which). Material: blood, either unsorted or a sorted T cell fraction (not recorded which). This CDR3 is CASSLRQGGGQPQHF. The CDR3 nucleotides are TGTGCCAGCAGCTTAAGGCAGGGGGGCGGTCAGCCCCAGCATTTT.